A selection of T cell receptor beta chains follows, all from one sample in a study of beta chain features in type 1 diabetes. The assay was immunoSEQ multiplex PCR, and TCRdb's table has in-frame clones only and misses some. The table has about 160,000 clones, roughly 60% seen once. Sequencing was performed on naive CD4+ T cells from blood. The receptor source for this set is a young man with type 1 diabetes. Each CDR3 is given without its conserved first and last residue.

v_call: TRBV30
j_call: TRBJ2-7
cdr3_aa: AWSGSYEQY

v_call: TRBV30
j_call: TRBJ2-3
cdr3_aa: AWSVMASTDTQY

v_call: TRBV13
j_call: TRBJ2-2
cdr3_aa: ASTRGPELF

v_call: TRBV4-3
j_call: TRBJ2-3
cdr3_aa: ASSQPGTTDTQY

v_call: TRBV27
j_call: TRBJ2-1
cdr3_aa: ASSLRLQGIVNEQF

v_call: TRBV7-2
j_call: TRBJ2-6
cdr3_aa: ASSLDPGANVLT

v_call: TRBV2
j_call: TRBJ1-2
cdr3_aa: ARGTLTDYGYT

v_call: TRBV27
j_call: TRBJ2-1
cdr3_aa: ASSFPGRDEQF

v_call: TRBV7-2
j_call: TRBJ2-3
cdr3_aa: ASSLMGDGSTDTQY

v_call: TRBV28
j_call: TRBJ2-5
cdr3_aa: ASSLRGAETQY

v_call: TRBV29-1
j_call: TRBJ2-2
cdr3_aa: SATGISDTGELF

v_call: TRBV18
j_call: TRBJ2-5
cdr3_aa: ASSPFPGSEETQY

v_call: TRBV11-2
j_call: TRBJ1-1
cdr3_aa: ASSMTGNTEAF

v_call: TRBV29-1
j_call: TRBJ1-1
cdr3_aa: SGRTGNTEAF

v_call: TRBV7-7
j_call: TRBJ2-4
cdr3_aa: ASSLVGLRTGAKNIQY

v_call: TRBV19
j_call: TRBJ2-3
cdr3_aa: ASSIPWGAADTQY

v_call: TRBV4-3
j_call: TRBJ2-7
cdr3_aa: ASSQGARETGEQY

v_call: TRBV10-3
j_call: TRBJ2-7
cdr3_aa: AIREGQNNYEQY

v_call: TRBV9
j_call: TRBJ2-5
cdr3_aa: ASSLFGQEAETQY

v_call: TRBV6-5
j_call: TRBJ2-4
cdr3_aa: ASSLRGKNIQY

v_call: TRBV6-5
j_call: TRBJ1-5
cdr3_aa: ASRTTQGHNQPQH

v_call: TRBV29-1
j_call: TRBJ2-2
cdr3_aa: SGQKGVNTGELF